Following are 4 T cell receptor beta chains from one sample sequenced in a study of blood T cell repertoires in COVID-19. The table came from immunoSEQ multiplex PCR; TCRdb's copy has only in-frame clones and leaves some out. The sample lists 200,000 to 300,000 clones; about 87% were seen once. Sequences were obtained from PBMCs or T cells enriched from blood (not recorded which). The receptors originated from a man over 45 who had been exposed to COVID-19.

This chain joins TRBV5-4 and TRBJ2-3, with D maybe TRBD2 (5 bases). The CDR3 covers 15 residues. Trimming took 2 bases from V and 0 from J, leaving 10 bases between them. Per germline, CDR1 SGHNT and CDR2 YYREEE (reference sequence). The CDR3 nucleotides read TGTGCCAGCAGCTTCGACGGGAAAAGCACAGATACGCAGTATTTT. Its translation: CASSFDGKSTDTQYF.

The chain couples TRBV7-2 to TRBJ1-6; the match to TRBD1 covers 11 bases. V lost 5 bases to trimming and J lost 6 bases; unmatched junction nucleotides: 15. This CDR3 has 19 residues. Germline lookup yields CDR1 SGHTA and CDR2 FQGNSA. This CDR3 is CASSPRPRDRGTINSPLHF. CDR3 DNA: TGTGCCAGCAGCCCCCGCCCCCGGGACAGGGGGACAATTAATTCACCCCTCCACTTT. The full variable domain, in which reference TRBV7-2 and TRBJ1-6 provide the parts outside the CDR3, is GAGVSQSPSNKVTEKGKDVELRCDPISGHTALYWYRQSLGQGLEFLIYFQGNSAPDKSGLPSDRFSAERTGGSVSTLTIQRTQQEDSAVYLCASSPRPRDRGTINSPLHFGNGTRLTVT.

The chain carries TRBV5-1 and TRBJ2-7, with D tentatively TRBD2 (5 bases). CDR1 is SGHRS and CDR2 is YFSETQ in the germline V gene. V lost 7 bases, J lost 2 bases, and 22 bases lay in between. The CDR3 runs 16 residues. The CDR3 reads CASGATSGSFPYEQYF. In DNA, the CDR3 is TGCGCCAGCGGTGCTACCTCGGGGAGCTTTCCCTACGAGCAGTACTTC.

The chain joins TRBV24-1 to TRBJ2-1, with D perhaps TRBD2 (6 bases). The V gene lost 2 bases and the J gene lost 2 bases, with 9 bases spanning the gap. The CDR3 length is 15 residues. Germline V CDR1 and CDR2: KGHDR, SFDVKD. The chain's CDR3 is CATSDSGLPYNEQFF. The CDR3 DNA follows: TGTGCCACCAGTGATTCGGGACTTCCCTACAATGAGCAGTTCTTC.